What follows describes a single TCR beta chain. The target antigen is unknown. The sample contains more than one DNA sequence encoding this CDR3. The source of the sample is a study of shared clonotypes between healthy human individuals. Regarding the study as a whole: An expected dependence of interdonor clonotype sharing on sequencing depth was noted.

Trimming cost V 1 base and J 4 bases, with 2 bases left between them. CDR3 size: 12 residues. From germline, CDR1 is MDHEN and CDR2 SYDVKM. DNA input for the unsorted PBMC replicate PCRs was roughly 300 ng, 30,000 to 35,000 T cell genomes. Ten immunoSEQ deep assay plates were used to sequence unsorted PBMC DNA. Authors' data handling: Filtering differed for immunoSEQ, which gave only junction sequences without quality scores. Clones were read by immunoSEQ multiplex PCR, and TCRdb kept only the in-frame ones, dropping some. V and J calls and clone size are those listed in that table; D and trimming were worked out from the DNA. The sample holds 490,000 or so clones; roughly 85% are singletons and the top ten take approximately 12%.

Specimen: PBMCs. The chain recombines TRBV28 with TRBJ2-1; D ambiguous. The sequence was obtained from a woman aged 40 to 50 in good health. Some clones in this sample may be carry-over from other donors' samples. CDR3 protein: CASSLYYNEQFF. As DNA, the CDR3 is TGTGCCAGCAGTTTATATTACAATGAGCAGTTCTTC.